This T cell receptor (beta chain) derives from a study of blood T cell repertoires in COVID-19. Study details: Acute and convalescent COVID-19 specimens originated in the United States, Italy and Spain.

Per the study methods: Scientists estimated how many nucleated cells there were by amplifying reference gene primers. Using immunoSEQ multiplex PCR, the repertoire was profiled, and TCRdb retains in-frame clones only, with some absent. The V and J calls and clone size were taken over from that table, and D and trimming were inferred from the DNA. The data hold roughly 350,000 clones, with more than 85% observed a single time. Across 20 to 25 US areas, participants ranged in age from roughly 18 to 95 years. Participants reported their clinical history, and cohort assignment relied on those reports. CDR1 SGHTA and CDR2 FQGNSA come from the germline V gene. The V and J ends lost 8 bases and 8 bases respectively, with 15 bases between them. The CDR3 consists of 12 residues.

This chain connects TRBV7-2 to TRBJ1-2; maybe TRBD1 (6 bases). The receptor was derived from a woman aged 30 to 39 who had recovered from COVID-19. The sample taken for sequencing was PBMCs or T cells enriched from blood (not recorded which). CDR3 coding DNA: TGTGCCAGCGGTGACAGGCCCTACGGCTACACCTTC. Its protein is CASGDRPYGYTF.